A single T cell receptor (beta chain) is shown here with its context. Authors' data handling: Amplification of reference gene primers provided the estimated nucleated cell counts. Clones were sequenced by immunoSEQ multiplex PCR, and TCRdb holds only the in-frame ones, with some missing. V and J calls and clone size are copied from that table; D and trimming were computed from the DNA. This table has about 43,000 clones, just under 85% appearing once. These data come from a study of blood T cell repertoires in COVID-19. As for the study in general: Samples taken during acute and convalescent COVID-19 were collected in the United States, Italy and Spain. Sources were T cells, B-cell-depleted T cells, or PBMCs; the material itself was cDNA or gDNA.

Per germline, CDR1 SGHTA and CDR2 FQGNSA. CDR3 length: 15 residues. Trimming took off 0 bases at V and 4 bases at J, with 9 bases between the two ends. This chain uses TRBV7-2 with TRBJ1-4; D might be TRBD1 (5 bases). The source material was peripheral blood. This clonotype was obtained from a woman aged 60-75 years with acute or convalescent COVID-19. CDR3 bases: TGTGCCAGCAGCTTAGCGCGGGGGTTTAATGAAAAACTGTTTTTT. This gives the protein CASSLARGFNEKLFF.